This TCR beta chain came from a study of blood T cell repertoires in COVID-19. The CDR3 has 15 residues. CDR1 is SGHVS and CDR2 is FQNEAQ in the germline V gene. Trimming took 1 base from V and 4 from J, leaving 10 bases between them. The method was immunoSEQ multiplex PCR; TCRdb's version includes in-frame clones alone and lacks a portion of them. The sample holds 200,000 to 250,000 clones, about nine tenths seen once. Specimen: PBMCs or T cells enriched from blood (not recorded which). The chain joins TRBV7-8 to TRBJ1-4, with a weak D call TRBD1 (6 bases). The clonotype was recovered from a man aged 40-49 years who had recovered from COVID-19. The CDR3, as DNA: TGTGCCAGCAGCTTAGGCGGGGGCGGTAATGAAAAACTGTTTTTT. This encodes CASSLGGGGNEKLFF.